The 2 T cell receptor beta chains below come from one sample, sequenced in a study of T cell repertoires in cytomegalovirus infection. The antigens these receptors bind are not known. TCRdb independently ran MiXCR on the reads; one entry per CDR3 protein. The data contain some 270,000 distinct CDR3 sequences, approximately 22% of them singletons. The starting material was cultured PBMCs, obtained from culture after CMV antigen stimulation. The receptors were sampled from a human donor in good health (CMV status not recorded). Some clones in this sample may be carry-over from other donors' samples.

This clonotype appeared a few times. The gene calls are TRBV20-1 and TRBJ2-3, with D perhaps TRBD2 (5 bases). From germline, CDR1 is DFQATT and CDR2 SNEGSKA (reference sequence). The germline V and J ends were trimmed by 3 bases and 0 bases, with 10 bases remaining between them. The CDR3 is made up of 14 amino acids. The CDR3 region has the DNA TGCAGTGCTAGGGCGGGCAGTAGCACAGATACGCAGTATTTT. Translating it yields CSARAGSSTDTQYF.

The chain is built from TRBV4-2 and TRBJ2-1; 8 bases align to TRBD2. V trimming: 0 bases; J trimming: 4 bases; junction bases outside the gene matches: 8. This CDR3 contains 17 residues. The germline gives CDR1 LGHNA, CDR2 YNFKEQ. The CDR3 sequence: CASSQDWSGSMYNEQFF. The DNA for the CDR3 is TGTGCCAGCAGCCAAGATTGGAGCGGGAGTATGTACAATGAGCAGTTCTTC.